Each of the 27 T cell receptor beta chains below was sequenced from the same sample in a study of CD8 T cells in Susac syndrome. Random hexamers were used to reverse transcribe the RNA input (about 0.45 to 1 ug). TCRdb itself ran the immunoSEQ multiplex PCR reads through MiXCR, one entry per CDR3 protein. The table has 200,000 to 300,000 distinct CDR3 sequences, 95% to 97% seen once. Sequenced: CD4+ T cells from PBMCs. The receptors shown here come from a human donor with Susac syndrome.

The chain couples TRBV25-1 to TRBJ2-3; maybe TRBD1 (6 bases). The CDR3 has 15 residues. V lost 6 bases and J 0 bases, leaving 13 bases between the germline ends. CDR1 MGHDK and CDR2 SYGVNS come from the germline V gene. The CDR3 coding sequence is TGTGCCAGCAGCGGGACGGACAGAAGCACAGATACGCAGTATTTT. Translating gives CASSGTDRSTDTQYF.

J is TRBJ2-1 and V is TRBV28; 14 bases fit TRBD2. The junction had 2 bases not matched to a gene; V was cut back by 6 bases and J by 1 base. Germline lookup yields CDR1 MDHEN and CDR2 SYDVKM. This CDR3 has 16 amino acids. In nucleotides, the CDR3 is TGTGCCAGCAGGGGACTAGCGGGAGTGTCCTACAATGAGCAGTTCTTC. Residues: CASRGLAGVSYNEQFF.

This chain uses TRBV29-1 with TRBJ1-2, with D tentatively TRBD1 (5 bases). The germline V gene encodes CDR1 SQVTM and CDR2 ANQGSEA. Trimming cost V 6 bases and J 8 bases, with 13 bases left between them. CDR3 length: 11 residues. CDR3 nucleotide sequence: TGCAGCGTCTCCAGGGATGTCGGCTACACCTTC. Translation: CSVSRDVGYTF.

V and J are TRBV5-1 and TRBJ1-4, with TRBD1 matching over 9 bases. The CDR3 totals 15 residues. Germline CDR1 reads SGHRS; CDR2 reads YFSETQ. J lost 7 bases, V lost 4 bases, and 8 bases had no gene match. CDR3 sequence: CASSEPDRGGEKLFF. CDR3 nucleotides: TGCGCCAGCAGCGAACCGGACAGGGGTGGTGAAAAACTGTTTTTT.

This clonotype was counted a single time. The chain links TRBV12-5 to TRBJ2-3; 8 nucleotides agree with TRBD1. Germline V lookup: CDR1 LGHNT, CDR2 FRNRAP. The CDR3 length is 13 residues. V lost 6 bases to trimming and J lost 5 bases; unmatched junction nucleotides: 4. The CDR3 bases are TGTGCTAGTGGCCTTACAGGGGGAGATACGCAGTATTTT. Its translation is CASGLTGGDTQYF.

The CDR3 spells CASSRPGDYNEQFF. The CDR3 DNA reads TGCGCCAGCAGCAGGCCGGGGGACTACAATGAGCAGTTCTTC. The genes are TRBV5-1 and TRBJ2-1, with a possible D match to TRBD2 (6 bases). The CDR3 length is 14 residues. Germline V gives CDR1 SGHRS, CDR2 YFSETQ. V dropped 4 bases and J dropped 3 bases, with 11 bases sitting between them.

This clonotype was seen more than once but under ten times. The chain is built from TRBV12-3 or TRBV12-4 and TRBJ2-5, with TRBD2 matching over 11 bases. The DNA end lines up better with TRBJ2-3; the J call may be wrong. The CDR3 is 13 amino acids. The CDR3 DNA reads TGTGCCAGCAGTTCGGGACTAGCGGAGACGCAGTATTTT. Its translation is CASSSGLAETQYF.

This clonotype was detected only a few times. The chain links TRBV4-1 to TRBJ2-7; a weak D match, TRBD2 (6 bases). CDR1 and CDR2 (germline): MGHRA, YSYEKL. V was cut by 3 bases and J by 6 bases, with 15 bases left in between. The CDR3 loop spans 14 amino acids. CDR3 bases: TGCGCCAGCAGCCAGAAGGGACTGGCCGGCGAGCAGTACTTC. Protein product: CASSQKGLAGEQYF.

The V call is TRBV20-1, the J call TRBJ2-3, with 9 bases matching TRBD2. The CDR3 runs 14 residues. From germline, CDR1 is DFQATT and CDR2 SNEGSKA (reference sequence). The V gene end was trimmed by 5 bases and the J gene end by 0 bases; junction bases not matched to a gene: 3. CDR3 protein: CSAHLAGSTDTQYF. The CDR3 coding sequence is TGCAGTGCTCACCTAGCGGGAAGCACAGATACGCAGTATTTT.

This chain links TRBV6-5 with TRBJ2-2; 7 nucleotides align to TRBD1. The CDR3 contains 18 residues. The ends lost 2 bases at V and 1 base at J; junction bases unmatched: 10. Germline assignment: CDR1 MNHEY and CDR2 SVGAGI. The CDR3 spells CASSYGPWDRLNTGELFF. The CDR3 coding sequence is TGTGCCAGCAGTTACGGGCCGTGGGACAGACTGAACACCGGGGAGCTGTTTTTT.

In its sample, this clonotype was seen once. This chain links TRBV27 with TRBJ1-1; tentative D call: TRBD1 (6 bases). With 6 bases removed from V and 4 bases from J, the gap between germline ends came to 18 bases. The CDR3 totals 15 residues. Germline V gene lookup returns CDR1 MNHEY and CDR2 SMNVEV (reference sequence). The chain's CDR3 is CASSLGGGRATEAFF. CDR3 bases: TGTGCCAGCAGCCTAGGGGGAGGCAGGGCCACTGAAGCTTTCTTT.

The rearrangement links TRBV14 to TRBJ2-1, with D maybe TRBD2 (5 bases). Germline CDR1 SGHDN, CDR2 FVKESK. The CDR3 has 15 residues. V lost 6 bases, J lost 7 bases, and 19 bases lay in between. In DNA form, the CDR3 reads TGTGCCAGCAGGCCCGGTGGCGGCCGGAGGAATGAGCAGTTCTTC. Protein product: CASRPGGGRRNEQFF. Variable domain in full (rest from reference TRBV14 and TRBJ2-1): EAGVTQFPSHSVIEKGQTVTLRCDPISGHDNLYWYRRVMGKEIKFLLHFVKESKQDESGMPNNRFLAERTGGTYSTLKVQPAELEDSGVYFCASRPGGGRRNEQFFGPGTRLTVL.

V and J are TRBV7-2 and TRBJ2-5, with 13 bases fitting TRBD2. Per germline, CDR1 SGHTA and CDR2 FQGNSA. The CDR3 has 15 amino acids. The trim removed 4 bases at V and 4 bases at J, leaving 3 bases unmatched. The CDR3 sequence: CASSSLAGGRETQYF. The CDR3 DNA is TGTGCCAGCAGCTCACTAGCGGGAGGGAGAGAGACCCAGTACTTC.

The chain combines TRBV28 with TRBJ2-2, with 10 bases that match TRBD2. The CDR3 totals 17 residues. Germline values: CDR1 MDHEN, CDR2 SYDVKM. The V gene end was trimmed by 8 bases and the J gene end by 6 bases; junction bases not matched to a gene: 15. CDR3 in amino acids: CASVRSGRAKFSGELFF. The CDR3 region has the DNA TGTGCCAGCGTAAGGAGCGGGAGGGCGAAATTCTCCGGGGAGCTGTTTTTT.

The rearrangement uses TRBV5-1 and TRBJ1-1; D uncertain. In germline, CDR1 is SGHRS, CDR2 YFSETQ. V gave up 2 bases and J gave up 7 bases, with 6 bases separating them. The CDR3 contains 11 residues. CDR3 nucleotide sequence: TGCGCCAGCAGCTTAGGAGATGAAGCTTTCTTT. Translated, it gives CASSLGDEAFF. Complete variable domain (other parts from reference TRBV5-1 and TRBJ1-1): KAGVTQTPRYLIKTRGQQVTLSCSPISGHRSVSWYQQTPGQGLQFLFEYFSETQRNKGNFPGRFSGRQFSNSRSEMNVSTLELGDSALYLCASSLGDEAFFGQGTRLTVV.

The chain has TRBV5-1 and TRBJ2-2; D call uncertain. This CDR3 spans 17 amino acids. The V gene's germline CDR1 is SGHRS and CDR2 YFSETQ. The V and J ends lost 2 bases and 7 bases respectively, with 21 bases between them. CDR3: CASSFLQKTPAHGELFF. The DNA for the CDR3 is TGCGCCAGCAGCTTTCTCCAGAAAACTCCGGCCCACGGGGAGCTGTTTTTT.

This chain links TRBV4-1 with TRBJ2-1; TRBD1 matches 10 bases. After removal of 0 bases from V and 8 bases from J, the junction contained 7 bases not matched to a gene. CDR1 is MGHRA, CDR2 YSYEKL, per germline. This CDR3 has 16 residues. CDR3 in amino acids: CASSQETGGLSDEQFF. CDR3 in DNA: TGCGCCAGCAGCCAAGAGACAGGGGGCCTATCGGATGAGCAGTTCTTC.

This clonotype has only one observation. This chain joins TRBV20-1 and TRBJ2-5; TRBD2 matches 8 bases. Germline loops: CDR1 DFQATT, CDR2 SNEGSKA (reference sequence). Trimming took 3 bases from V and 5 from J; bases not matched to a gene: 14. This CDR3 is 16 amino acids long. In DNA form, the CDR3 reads TGCAGTGCTAGTACTACGGGACTAGGGACGTCGGAGACCCAGTACTTC. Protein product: CSASTTGLGTSETQYF.

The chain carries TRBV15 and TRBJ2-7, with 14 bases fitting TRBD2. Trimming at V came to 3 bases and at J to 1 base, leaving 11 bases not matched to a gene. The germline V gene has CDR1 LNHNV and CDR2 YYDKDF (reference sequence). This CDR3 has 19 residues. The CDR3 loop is CATSRMAGTSGRLSYEQYF. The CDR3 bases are TGTGCCACCAGCAGGATGGCAGGGACTAGCGGGAGATTATCCTACGAGCAGTACTTC.

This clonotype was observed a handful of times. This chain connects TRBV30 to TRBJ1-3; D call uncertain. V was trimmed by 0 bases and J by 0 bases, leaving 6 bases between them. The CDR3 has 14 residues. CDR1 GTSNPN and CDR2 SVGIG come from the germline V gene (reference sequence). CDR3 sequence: CAWSVRSSGNTIYF. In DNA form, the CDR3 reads TGTGCCTGGAGTGTTAGGAGCTCTGGAAACACCATATATTTT.

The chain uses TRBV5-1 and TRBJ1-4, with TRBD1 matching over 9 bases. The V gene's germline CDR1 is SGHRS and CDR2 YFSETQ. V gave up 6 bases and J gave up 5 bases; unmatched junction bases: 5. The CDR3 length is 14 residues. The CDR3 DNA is TGCGCCAGCACGAGAGGGACAGGGAATGAAAAACTGTTTTTT. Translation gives CASTRGTGNEKLFF.

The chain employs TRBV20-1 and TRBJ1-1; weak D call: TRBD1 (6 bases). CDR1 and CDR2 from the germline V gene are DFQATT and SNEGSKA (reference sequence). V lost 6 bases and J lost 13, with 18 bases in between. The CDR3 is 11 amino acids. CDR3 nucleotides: TGCAGTGCCGTAACAGGGAACCAGGGTTTCTTT. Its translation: CSAVTGNQGFF.

CDR3 protein: CASSHNRVNTEAFF. The CDR3 coding sequence is TGTGCCAGCAGCCACAACAGAGTGAACACTGAAGCTTTCTTT. The chain links TRBV3-1 to TRBJ1-1, with D hard to call. The length of the CDR3 is 14 residues. Germline assignment: CDR1 LGHDT and CDR2 YNNKEL (reference sequence). V lost 3 bases to trimming and J lost 0 bases, with 8 bases between them.

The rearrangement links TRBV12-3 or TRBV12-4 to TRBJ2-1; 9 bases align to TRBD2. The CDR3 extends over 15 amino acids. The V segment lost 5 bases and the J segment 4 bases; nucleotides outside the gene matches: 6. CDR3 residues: CASSPGTSFYNEQFF. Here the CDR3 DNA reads TGTGCCAGCAGTCCCGGGACTAGCTTTTACAATGAGCAGTTCTTC.

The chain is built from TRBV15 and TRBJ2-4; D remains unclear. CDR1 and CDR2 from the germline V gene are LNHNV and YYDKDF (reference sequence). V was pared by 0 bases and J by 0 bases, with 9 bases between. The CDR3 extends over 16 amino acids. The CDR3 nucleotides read TGTGCCACCAGCAGAGAGGGAAGTTTAGCCAAAAACATTCAGTACTTC. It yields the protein CATSREGSLAKNIQYF.

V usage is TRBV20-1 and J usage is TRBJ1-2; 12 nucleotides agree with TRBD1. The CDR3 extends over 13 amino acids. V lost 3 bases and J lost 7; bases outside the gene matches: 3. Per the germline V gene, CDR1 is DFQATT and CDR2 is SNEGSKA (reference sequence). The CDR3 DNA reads TGCAGTGCTAGGGGACAGGGGGCCTCTGGCTACACCTTC. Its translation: CSARGQGASGYTF.

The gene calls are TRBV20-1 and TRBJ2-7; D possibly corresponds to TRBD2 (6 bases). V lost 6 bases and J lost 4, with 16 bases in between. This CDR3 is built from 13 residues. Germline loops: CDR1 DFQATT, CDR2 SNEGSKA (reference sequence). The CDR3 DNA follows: TGCAGTGCAGGAGGGGCTAGCTGGTACGAGCAGTACTTC. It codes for CSAGGASWYEQYF.